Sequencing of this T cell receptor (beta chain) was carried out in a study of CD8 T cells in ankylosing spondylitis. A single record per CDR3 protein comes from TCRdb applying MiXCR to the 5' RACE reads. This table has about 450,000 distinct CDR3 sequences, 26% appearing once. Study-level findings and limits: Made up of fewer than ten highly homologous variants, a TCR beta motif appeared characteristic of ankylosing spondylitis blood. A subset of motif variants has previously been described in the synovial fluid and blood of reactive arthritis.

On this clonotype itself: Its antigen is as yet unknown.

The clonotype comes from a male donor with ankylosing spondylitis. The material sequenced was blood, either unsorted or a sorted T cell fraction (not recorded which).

The CDR3 DNA follows: TGTGCCAGCAGTTTTGGAGGGAGACGCAGCACAGATACGCAGTATTTT. The encoded protein is CASSFGGRRSTDTQYF. The V call is TRBV12-3 or TRBV12-4, the J call TRBJ2-3, with D possibly TRBD2 on 6 matching bases. The CDR3 extends over 16 amino acids. Trimming stripped 3 bases from V and 0 bases from J, with 13 bases between.